The 21 T cell receptor beta chains below come from one sample, sequenced in a study of blood T cells in healthy people across ages. The authors ran a second PCR of about 7 to 12 cycles using a sample-barcoded 5' primer and a J-beta primer mix. MiXCR was run by TCRdb on the 5' RACE reads, yielding one entry per CDR3 protein. The table includes 1.5 million to 2 million distinct CDR3 sequences, approximately 28% detected once. The specimen sequenced was blood. These receptor sequences come from a woman aged 30 to 39 in good health.

V is TRBV13 and J is TRBJ1-1; D unclear. The length of the CDR3 is 11 residues. Per germline, CDR1 PRHDT and CDR2 FYEKMQ (reference sequence). Trimming pared 7 bases from V and 7 bases from J, leaving 10 bases between. The CDR3 sequence: CASKQGNEAFF. CDR3 DNA: TGTGCCAGCAAACAAGGCAATGAAGCTTTCTTT.

This clonotype was counted only a few times. The chain joins TRBV5-1 to TRBJ1-1, with 7 bases that match TRBD1. The CDR3 has 13 amino acids. In germline, CDR1 is SGHRS, CDR2 YFSETQ. The junction had 6 bases not matched to a gene; V was cut back by 3 bases and J by 7 bases. The CDR3 sequence is CASSSTQGVEAFF. As DNA, the CDR3 is TGCGCCAGCAGCTCAACCCAGGGGGTTGAAGCTTTCTTT.

The chain has TRBV20-1 and TRBJ2-5, with 8 nucleotides matching TRBD1. The J call may not be correct, given that the DNA end is closer to TRBJ2-7. The germline gives CDR1 DFQATT, CDR2 SNEGSKA (reference sequence). The CDR3 totals 13 residues. CDR3 nucleotide sequence: TGCAGTGCTAAAAGGACAGGGCCCTACGAGCAGTACTTC. Translating gives CSAKRTGPYEQYF.

Many counts were recorded for this clonotype. The chain recombines TRBV5-1 with TRBJ2-3; D remains ambiguous. Germline V gene sequence: CDR1 SGHRS, CDR2 YFSETQ. Trimming cost V 0 bases and J 2 bases, with 10 bases left between them. CDR3 size: 15 residues. CDR3 sequence: CASSLERRSTDTQYF. CDR3 bases: TGCGCCAGCAGCTTGGAGAGGCGGTCCACAGATACGCAGTATTTT.

With regard to this clonotype: A clone one base away is much larger, so this may be a read error. The chain employs TRBV7-2 and TRBJ2-7; no clear D. Looked up from germline, CDR1 is SGHTA and CDR2 is FQGNSA. The CDR3 consists of 14 residues. The CDR3 region has the DNA TGTGCCAGCAGCAGGAATGGGCTCTCCCACGAGCAGTACTTC. It translates to CASSRNGLSHEQYF.

The chain has TRBV15 and TRBJ2-1; D possibly corresponds to TRBD2 (6 bases). This CDR3 has 14 residues. Germline CDR1 and CDR2: LNHNV and YYDKDF (reference sequence). Trimming took off 0 bases at V and 10 bases at J, with 13 bases between the two ends. The CDR3 protein is CATSRDRGAGEQFF. The CDR3 DNA follows: TGTGCCACCAGCAGAGATCGCGGGGCCGGGGAGCAGTTCTTC.

This clonotype was detected a few times. This chain uses TRBV20-1 with TRBJ2-4; TRBD1 agrees at 7 bases. CDR1 and CDR2 (germline): DFQATT, SNEGSKA (reference sequence). After removal of 6 bases from V and 1 base from J, the junction contained 9 bases not matched to a gene. The CDR3 extends over 15 amino acids. The CDR3 here is CSAPGQAVAKNIQYF. The CDR3 nucleotides read TGCAGTGCACCAGGACAGGCGGTGGCCAAAAACATTCAGTACTTC.

The chain joins TRBV6-5 to TRBJ2-4; a possible D gene is TRBD2 (6 bases). Germline V gene sequence: CDR1 MNHEY, CDR2 SVGAGI. The CDR3 consists of 15 residues. The V and J ends lost 2 bases and 6 bases respectively, with 14 bases between them. The CDR3 region has the DNA TGTGCCAGCAGTTACGGGCAGGAGGGTATAAACATTCAGTACTTC. Amino acids: CASSYGQEGINIQYF.

The chain is built from TRBV2 and TRBJ2-7; D may match TRBD1 or TRBD2 (5 bases each). Trimming shortened V by 6 bases and J by 3 bases, and 15 bases separated the two germline ends. CDR1 and CDR2 (germline): SNHLY, FYNNEI. The CDR3 runs to 14 residues. This CDR3 is CASSGTDRSYEQYF. The CDR3 DNA reads as TGTGCCAGCAGCGGGACCGATAGGAGCTACGAGCAGTACTTC. Full variable domain (remainder filled in from reference TRBV2 and TRBJ2-7): EPEVTQTPSHQVTQMGQEVILRCVPISNHLYFYWYRQILGQKVEFLVSFYNNEISEKSEIFDDQFSVERPDGSNFTLKIRSTKLEDSAMYFCASSGTDRSYEQYFGPGTRLTVT.

V and J are TRBV28 and TRBJ1-1; D is ambiguous. From germline, CDR1 is MDHEN and CDR2 SYDVKM. The CDR3 covers 15 residues. Trimming removed 6 bases at V and 0 bases at J, with 14 bases between. The CDR3 spells CASSLAIRMNTEAFF. In DNA form, the CDR3 reads TGTGCCAGCAGCCTGGCGATACGGATGAACACTGAAGCTTTCTTT.

In this sample, this clonotype turned up a few times. CDR3 region: CASSYEKTYEQYF. CDR3 in DNA: TGTGCCAGCAGTTATGAGAAGACCTACGAGCAGTACTTC. This chain uses TRBV6-2 or TRBV6-3 with TRBJ2-7; no clear D. The CDR3 runs to 13 residues. Between the trimmed V and J ends, which lost 3 bases and 2 bases, there was a span of 8 bases. The germline V gene encodes CDR1 MNHEY and CDR2 SVGEGT.

Ten or more counts support this clonotype. V and J are TRBV15 and TRBJ2-1, with D possibly matching TRBD1 (5 bases). V lost 0 bases and J 2 bases, leaving 14 bases between the germline ends. CDR1 and CDR2 from the germline V gene are LNHNV and YYDKDF (reference sequence). The CDR3 is 17 amino acids. The CDR3 sequence is CATSREVNRSPYNEQFF. Here the CDR3 DNA reads TGTGCCACCAGCAGAGAGGTGAACAGGTCCCCCTACAATGAGCAGTTCTTC.

This clonotype was recorded a few times. V is TRBV7-9 and J is TRBJ2-4, with 10 bases matching TRBD2. The CDR3 covers 14 residues. Germline CDR1 reads SEHNR; CDR2 reads FQNEAQ (reference sequence). V gave up 5 bases and J gave up 8 bases; unmatched junction bases: 6. Written as DNA, the CDR3 is TGTGCCAGCAGCCCTAGCGGGAGAACGGACATTCAGTACTTC. This sequence encodes CASSPSGRTDIQYF.

This rearrangement joins TRBV11-2 to TRBJ2-7; D is possibly TRBD1 (6 bases). V lost 5 bases and J lost 2, with 10 bases in between. Germline-derived CDR1 and CDR2 are SGHAT and FQNNGV. This CDR3 spans 13 amino acids. CDR3 DNA sequence: TGTGCCAGCAGCATCAGGACAGCCTACGAGCAGTACTTC. It specifies CASSIRTAYEQYF.

Concerning this clonotype: This may come from a read error, since a much larger clone is one base off. The rearrangement joins TRBV3-1 to TRBJ1-6; no reliable D call. V was cut by 1 base and J by 6 bases, with 1 base left in between. The CDR3 has 12 amino acids. Germline V gives CDR1 LGHDT, CDR2 YNNKEL (reference sequence). CDR3 DNA: TGTGCCAGCAGCCAAGTTAATTCACCCCTCCACTTT. Translated, it gives CASSQVNSPLHF. Full variable domain (rest looked up from reference TRBV3-1 and TRBJ1-6): DTAVSQTPKYLVTQMGNDKSIKCEQNLGHDTMYWYKQDSKKFLKIMFSYNNKELIINETVPNRFSPKSPDKAHLNLHINSLELGDSAVYFCASSQVNSPLHFGNGTRLTVT.

The J gene is TRBJ2-3, the V gene TRBV2; 7 bases fit TRBD1. The J segment lost 2 bases and the V segment lost 5 bases, leaving 19 bases of the junction unmatched. Germline values: CDR1 SNHLY, CDR2 FYNNEI. The CDR3 is made up of 19 amino acids. This CDR3 reads CASSSGSSWTGSSTDTQYF. Here the CDR3 DNA reads TGTGCCAGCAGTTCGGGATCTTCTTGGACAGGAAGCTCCACAGATACGCAGTATTTT.

This clonotype showed up many times. This chain links TRBV6-5 with TRBJ2-5; unclear D gene. V gave up 8 bases and J gave up 5 bases, with 15 bases separating them. CDR1 MNHEY and CDR2 SVGAGI come from the germline V gene. This CDR3 has 13 residues. The CDR3 bases are TGTGCCAGCGGGGTCCCCCCCCGGGAGACCCAGTACTTC. Translation: CASGVPPRETQYF.

The genes are TRBV6-5 and TRBJ1-5, with D perhaps TRBD1 (5 bases). V was clipped by 8 bases and J by 1 base, with 18 bases between them. CDR1 and CDR2 (germline): MNHEY, SVGAGI. CDR3 size: 16 residues. The CDR3 DNA is TGTGCCAGCGCCTCCGTATCCGGGGGAAGCAATCAGCCCCAGCATTTT. It encodes CASASVSGGSNQPQHF.

This clonotype was seen a handful of times. The conserved closing phenylalanine or tryptophan is absent in this CDR3, likely reflecting a read error. This chain connects TRBV20-1 to TRBJ1-5; 7 bases agree with TRBD1. The CDR3 totals 14 residues. V lost 2 bases to trimming and J lost 8 bases; unmatched junction nucleotides: 9. CDR1 DFQATT and CDR2 SNEGSKA come from the germline V gene (reference sequence). The CDR3 here is CSARTGDSWEPQHL. The CDR3 coding sequence is TGCAGTGCTAGAACGGGGGACAGTTGGGAGCCCCAGCATTTG.

The rearrangement uses TRBV12-3 or TRBV12-4 and TRBJ2-1; no definite D call. V was cut by 3 bases and J by 5 bases, with 14 bases left in between. The CDR3 totals 15 residues. The CDR3 loop is CASSFTRKMDNEQFF. CDR3 coding DNA: TGTGCCAGCAGTTTCACCCGGAAAATGGACAATGAGCAGTTCTTC.

This clonotype was found a few times. The rearrangement uses TRBV20-1 and TRBJ1-4; no reliable D call. V was cut by 1 base and J by 6 bases, with 12 bases left in between. The CDR3 totals 14 residues. From germline, CDR1 is DFQATT and CDR2 SNEGSKA (reference sequence). CDR3 sequence (DNA): TGCAGTGCTAGAGGGGCCGCGTCGGATGAAAAACTGTTTTTT. Translating gives CSARGAASDEKLFF.